This note documents a single T cell receptor (beta chain) sequence. What it binds is not known. This specimen belongs to a study of T cell responses to AZD1222 COVID-19 vaccine. The table came from immunoSEQ multiplex PCR; TCRdb's copy has only in-frame clones and leaves some out. The sample yields about 78,000 clones, roughly 86% seen once. V was cut by 6 bases and J by 2 bases, with 10 bases left in between. This CDR3 comprises 13 residues. The germline CDR1 and CDR2 sequences are MDHEN and SYDVKM. Broader study findings: Without day 14 samples, only post-peak T cell repertoires were studied. Unmutated regions of variants are reportedly targeted by nearly half of spike-specific TCRs. Spike-specific TCR breadth and depth rose after two AZD1222 doses.

The clonotype originates from an adult in good health. Source: peripheral blood, taken on day 0 of MenACWY control vaccination. This chain joins TRBV28 and TRBJ1-2; maybe TRBD1 (5 bases). CDR3 DNA sequence: TGTGCCAGCAGCCGGGGGTTAAACTATGGCTACACCTTC. It is translated as CASSRGLNYGYTF.